This T cell receptor (beta chain) was recovered during a study of blood T cell repertoires in COVID-19. Across the study: Collection of acute and convalescent COVID-19 samples took place in the United States, Italy and Spain. In each case, the material was cDNA or gDNA derived from T cells, B-cell-depleted T cells, or PBMCs.

Generated by immunoSEQ multiplex PCR, the TCRdb table keeps only in-frame clones and is missing some. The top ten clones hold 2.5% to 3% of a sample with approximately 340,000 clones, around 80% of them seen once. The CDR3 consists of 14 residues. V shed 5 bases and J 5 bases; nucleotides not matched to a gene: 8. In germline, CDR1 is GTSNPN, CDR2 SVGIG (reference sequence). Sequences were obtained from peripheral blood. The TCR sequence derives from a man aged 30-40 years with active or convalescent COVID-19. The gene calls are TRBV30 and TRBJ1-1; 10 bases are a match to TRBD1. In DNA, the CDR3 is TGTGCCTGGGGGGGACAGGGGAGAAGAACTGAAGCTTTCTTT. As protein: CAWGGQGRRTEAFF.